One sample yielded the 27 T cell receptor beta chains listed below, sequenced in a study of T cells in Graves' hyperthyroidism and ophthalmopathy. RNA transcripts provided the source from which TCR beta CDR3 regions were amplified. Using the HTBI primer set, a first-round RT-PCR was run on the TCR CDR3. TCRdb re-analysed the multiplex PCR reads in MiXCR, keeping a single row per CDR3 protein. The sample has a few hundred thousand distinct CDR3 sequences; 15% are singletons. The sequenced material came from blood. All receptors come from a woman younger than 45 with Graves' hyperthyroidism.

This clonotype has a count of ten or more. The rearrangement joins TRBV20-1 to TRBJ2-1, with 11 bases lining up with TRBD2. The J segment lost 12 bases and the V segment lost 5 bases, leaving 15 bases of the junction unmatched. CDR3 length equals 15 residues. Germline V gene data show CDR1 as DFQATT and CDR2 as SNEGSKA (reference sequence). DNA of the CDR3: TGCAGTGCTGATCCGGGACTAGCGGTACCCTTAGCGCAGTTCTTC. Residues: CSADPGLAVPLAQFF.

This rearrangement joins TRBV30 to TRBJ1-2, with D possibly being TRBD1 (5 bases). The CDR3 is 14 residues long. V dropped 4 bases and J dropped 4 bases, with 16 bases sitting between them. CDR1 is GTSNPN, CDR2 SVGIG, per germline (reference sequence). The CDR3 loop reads CAWTFRGTSYGYTF. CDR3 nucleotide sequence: TGTGCCTGGACGTTTAGAGGGACCTCCTATGGCTACACCTTC.

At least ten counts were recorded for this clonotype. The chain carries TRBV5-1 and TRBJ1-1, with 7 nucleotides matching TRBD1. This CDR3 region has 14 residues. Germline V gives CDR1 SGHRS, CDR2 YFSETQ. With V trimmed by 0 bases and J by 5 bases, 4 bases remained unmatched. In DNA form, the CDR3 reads TGCGCCAGCAGCTTGGAAGGGGGCGGGACTGAAGCTTTCTTT. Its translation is CASSLEGGGTEAFF.

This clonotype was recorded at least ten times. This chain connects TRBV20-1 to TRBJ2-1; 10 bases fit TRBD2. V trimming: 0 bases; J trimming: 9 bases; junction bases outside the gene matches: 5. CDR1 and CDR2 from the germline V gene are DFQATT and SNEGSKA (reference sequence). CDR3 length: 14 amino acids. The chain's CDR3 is CSARDALAGAEQFF. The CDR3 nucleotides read TGCAGTGCTAGAGATGCCCTAGCGGGAGCTGAGCAGTTCTTC.

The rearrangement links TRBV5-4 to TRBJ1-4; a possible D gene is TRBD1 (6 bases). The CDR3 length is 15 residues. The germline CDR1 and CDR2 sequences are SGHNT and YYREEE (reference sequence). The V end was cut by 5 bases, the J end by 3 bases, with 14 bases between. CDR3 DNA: TGTGCCAGCAGGGACAACAGGGCGGCTAATGAAAAACTGTTTTTT. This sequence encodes CASRDNRAANEKLFF. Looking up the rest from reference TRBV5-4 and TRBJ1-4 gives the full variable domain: ETGVTQSPTHLIKTRGQQVTLRCSSQSGHNTVSWYQQALGQGPQFIFQYYREEENGRGNFPPRFSGLQFPNYSSELNVNALELDDSALYLCASRDNRAANEKLFFGSGTQLSVL.

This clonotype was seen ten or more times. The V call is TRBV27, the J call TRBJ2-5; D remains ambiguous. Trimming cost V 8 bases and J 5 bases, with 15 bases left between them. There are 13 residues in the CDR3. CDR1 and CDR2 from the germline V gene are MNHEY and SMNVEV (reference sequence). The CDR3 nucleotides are TGTGCCAGCGCCCCGGTGCGTCGCGAGACCCAGTACTTC. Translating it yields CASAPVRRETQYF.

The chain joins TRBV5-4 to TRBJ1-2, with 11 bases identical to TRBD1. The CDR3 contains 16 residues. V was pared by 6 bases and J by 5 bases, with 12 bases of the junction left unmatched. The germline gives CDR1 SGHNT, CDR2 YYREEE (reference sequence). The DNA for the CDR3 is TGTGCCAGCACCCTGGACAGGGGGCGCACCCCTTATGGCTACACCTTC. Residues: CASTLDRGRTPYGYTF. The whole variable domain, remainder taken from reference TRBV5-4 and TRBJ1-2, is ETGVTQSPTHLIKTRGQQVTLRCSSQSGHNTVSWYQQALGQGPQFIFQYYREEENGRGNFPPRFSGLQFPNYSSELNVNALELDDSALYLCASTLDRGRTPYGYTFGSGTRLTVV.

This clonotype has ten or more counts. The CDR3 region has the DNA TGTGCCAGCTCACCATCTTCAGAGACCCAGTACTTC. As protein: CASSPSSETQYF. The chain links TRBV18 to TRBJ2-5, with no clear D. This CDR3 contains 12 residues. Trimming removed 2 bases at V and 4 bases at J, with 5 bases between. CDR1 KGHSH and CDR2 LQKENI come from the germline V gene.

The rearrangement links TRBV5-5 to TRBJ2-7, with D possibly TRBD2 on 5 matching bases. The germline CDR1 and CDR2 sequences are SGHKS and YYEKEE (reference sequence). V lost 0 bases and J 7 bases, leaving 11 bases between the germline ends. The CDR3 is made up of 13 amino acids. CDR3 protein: CASSLGGQREQYF. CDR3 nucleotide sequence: TGTGCCAGCAGCTTGGGAGGGCAGAGAGAGCAGTACTTC.

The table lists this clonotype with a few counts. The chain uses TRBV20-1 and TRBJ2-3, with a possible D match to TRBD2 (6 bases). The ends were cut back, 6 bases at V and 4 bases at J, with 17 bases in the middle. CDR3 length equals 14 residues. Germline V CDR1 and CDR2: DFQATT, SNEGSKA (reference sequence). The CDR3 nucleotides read TGCAGTGCGACTCCACTAGCAAGTGCAGATACGCAGTATTTT. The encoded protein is CSATPLASADTQYF.

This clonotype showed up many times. CDR3 sequence reads: CASRPDRGNEQYF. The CDR3 DNA follows: TGTGCCAGCAGGCCTGACAGGGGAAACGAGCAGTACTTC. The rearrangement links TRBV6-1 to TRBJ2-7, with 8 bases fitting TRBD1. V shed 6 bases, J shed 5 bases, and the junction held 6 bases outside the gene matches. This CDR3 region has 13 residues. Germline V gene lookup returns CDR1 MNHNS and CDR2 SASEGT.

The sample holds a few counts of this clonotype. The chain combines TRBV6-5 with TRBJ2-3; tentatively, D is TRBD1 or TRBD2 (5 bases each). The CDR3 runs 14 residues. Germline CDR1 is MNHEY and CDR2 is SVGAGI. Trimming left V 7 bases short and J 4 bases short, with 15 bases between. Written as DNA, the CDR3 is TGTGCCAGCACCCCGAGAGGGGACGCAGATACGCAGTATTTT. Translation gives CASTPRGDADTQYF.

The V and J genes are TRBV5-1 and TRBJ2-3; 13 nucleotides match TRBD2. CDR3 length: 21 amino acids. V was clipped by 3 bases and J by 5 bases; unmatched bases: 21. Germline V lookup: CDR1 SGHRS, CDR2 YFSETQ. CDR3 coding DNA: TGCGCCAGCAGCTACCCCGTGAGGACTAGCGGGAGAGAGGGCACAGTAGATACGCAGTATTTT. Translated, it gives CASSYPVRTSGREGTVDTQYF.

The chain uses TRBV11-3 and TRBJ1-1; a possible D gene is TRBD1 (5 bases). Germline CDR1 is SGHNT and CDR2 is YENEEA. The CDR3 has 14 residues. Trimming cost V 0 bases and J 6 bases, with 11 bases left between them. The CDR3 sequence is CASSLDLTEAEAFF. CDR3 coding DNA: TGTGCCAGCAGCTTAGATCTGACAGAGGCTGAAGCTTTCTTT. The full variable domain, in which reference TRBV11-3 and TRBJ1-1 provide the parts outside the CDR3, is EAGVVQSPRYKIIEKKQPVAFWCNPISGHNTLYWYLQNLGQGPELLIRYENEEAVDDSQLPKDRFSAERLKGVDSTLKIQPAELGDSAVYLCASSLDLTEAEAFFGQGTRLTVV.

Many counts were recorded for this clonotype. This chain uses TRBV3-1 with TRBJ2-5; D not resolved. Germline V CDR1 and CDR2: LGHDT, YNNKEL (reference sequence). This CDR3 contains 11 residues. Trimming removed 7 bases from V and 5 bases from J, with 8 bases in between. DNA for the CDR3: TGTGCCAGCACAGGTAGCGAGACCCAGTACTTC. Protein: CASTGSETQYF.

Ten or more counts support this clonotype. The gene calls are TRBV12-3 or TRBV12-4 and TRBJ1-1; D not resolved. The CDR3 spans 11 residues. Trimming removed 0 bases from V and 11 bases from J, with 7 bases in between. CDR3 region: CASSLAKHAFF. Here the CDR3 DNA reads TGTGCCAGCAGTTTAGCGAAACACGCTTTCTTT.

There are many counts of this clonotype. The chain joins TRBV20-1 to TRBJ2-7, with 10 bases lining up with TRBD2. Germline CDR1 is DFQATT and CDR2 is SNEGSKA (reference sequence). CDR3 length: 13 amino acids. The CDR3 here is CTGVAGGSYEQYF. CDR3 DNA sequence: TGCACTGGGGTAGCGGGAGGATCCTACGAGCAGTACTTC.

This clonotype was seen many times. CDR3 loop: CASSQQGGRHNEQFF. As DNA, the CDR3 is TGTGCCAGCAGCCAGCAGGGAGGGCGCCACAATGAGCAGTTCTTC. The chain carries TRBV3-1 and TRBJ2-1, with TRBD2 matching 7 bases. CDR3 length: 15 residues. Trimming at V came to 3 bases and at J to 5 bases, leaving 7 bases not matched to a gene. Germline lookup yields CDR1 LGHDT and CDR2 YNNKEL (reference sequence).

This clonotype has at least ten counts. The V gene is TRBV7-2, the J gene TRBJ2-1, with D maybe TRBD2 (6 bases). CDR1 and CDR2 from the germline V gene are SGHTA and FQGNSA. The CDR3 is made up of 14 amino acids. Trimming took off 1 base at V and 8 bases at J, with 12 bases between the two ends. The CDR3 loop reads CASSLVGAGDEQFF. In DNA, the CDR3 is TGTGCCAGCAGCTTAGTAGGAGCGGGTGATGAGCAGTTCTTC.

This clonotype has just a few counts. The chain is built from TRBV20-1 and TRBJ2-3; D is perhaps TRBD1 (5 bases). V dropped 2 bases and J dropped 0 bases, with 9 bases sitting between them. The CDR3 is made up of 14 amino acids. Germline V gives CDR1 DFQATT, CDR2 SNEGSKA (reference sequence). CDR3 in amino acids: CSARTGASTDTQYF. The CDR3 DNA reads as TGCAGTGCTAGAACAGGTGCTAGCACAGATACGCAGTATTTT.

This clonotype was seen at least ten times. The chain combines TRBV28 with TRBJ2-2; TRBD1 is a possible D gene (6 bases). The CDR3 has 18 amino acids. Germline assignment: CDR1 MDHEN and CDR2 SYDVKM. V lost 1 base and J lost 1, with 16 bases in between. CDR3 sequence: CASSLSRQVERNTGELFF. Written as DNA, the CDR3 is TGTGCCAGCAGTTTATCTAGACAGGTGGAGAGGAACACCGGGGAGCTGTTTTTT.

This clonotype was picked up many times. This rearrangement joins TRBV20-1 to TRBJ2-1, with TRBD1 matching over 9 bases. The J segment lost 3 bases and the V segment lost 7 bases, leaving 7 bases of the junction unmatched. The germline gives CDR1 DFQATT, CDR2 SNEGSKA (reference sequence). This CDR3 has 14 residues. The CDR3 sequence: CSVPGQGIYNEQFF. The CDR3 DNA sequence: TGCAGTGTCCCGGGACAGGGAATCTACAATGAGCAGTTCTTC.

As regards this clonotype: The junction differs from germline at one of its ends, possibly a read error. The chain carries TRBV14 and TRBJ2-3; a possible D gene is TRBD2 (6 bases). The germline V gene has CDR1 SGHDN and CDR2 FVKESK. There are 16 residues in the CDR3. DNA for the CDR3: TGTGCCAGCATCCAAGTCAGGAGGGAGCAAGGAGATACGCAGTATTTT. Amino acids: CASIQVRREQGDTQYF.

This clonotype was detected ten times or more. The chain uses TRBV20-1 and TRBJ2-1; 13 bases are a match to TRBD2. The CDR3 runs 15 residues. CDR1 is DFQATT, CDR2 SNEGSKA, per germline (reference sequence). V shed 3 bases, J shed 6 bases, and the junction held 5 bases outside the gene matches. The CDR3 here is CSARTGLAGSNEQFF. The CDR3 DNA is TGCAGTGCTAGGACGGGACTAGCGGGATCCAATGAGCAGTTCTTC.

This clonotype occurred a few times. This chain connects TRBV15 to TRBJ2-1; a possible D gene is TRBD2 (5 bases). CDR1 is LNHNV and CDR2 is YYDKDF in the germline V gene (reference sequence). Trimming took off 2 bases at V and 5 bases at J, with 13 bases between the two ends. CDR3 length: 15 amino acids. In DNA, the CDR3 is TGTGCCACCAGCAGATCAGAGGGCCGCGACAATGAGCAGTTCTTC. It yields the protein CATSRSEGRDNEQFF.

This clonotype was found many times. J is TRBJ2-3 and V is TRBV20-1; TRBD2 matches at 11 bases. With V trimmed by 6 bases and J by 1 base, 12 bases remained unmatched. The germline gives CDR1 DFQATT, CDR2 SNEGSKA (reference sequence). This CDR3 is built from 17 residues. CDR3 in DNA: TGCAGTGCCAAAAGCCCCGGGACTAGCGGACGCACAGATACGCAGTATTTT. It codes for CSAKSPGTSGRTDTQYF.

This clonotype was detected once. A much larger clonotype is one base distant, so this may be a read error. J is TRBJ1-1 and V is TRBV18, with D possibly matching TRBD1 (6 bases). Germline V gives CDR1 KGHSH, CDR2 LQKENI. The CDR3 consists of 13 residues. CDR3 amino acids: CASPPGVSTEAFF. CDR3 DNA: TGTGCCAGCCCACCAGGGGTTTCGACTGAAGCTTTCTTT.